This TCR beta chain was captured in a study of blood T cells in healthy people across ages. General observations from the study: The authors considered diversity estimates from one million T cells to be underestimates.

Germline V gives CDR1 DFQATT, CDR2 SNEGSKA (reference sequence). V was cut by 6 bases and J by 7 bases, with 18 bases left in between. CDR3 size: 14 residues. This clonotype was counted between two and nine times. Its antigen is still unknown. A second 7 to 11 cycle PCR used barcoded and J-beta primers. Each CDR3 protein gets one entry after TCRdb re-called the 5' RACE reads with MiXCR. The data hold 710,000 or so distinct CDR3 sequences, with about 20% observed a single time. Sequencing was done on a sample of blood. The chain recombines TRBV20-1 with TRBJ1-4; no reliable D call. The TCR comes from a man between 65 and 79 years old in good health. The CDR3 sequence is CSAGEAPDGEKLFF. The CDR3 DNA reads TGCAGTGCGGGCGAGGCACCTGATGGTGAAAAACTGTTTTTT.